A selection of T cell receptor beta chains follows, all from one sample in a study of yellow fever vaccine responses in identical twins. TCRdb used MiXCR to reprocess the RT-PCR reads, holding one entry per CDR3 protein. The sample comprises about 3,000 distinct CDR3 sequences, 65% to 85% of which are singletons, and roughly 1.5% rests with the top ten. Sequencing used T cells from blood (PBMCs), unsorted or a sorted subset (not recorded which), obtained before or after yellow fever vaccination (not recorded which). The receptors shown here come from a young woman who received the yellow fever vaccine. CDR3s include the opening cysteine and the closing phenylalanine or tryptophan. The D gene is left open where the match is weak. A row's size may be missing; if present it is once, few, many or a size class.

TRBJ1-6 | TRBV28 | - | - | TGTGCCAGCAGTTTGACTAAAAAAAACCTTGATTCACCCCTCCACTTT | CASSLTKKNLDSPLHF
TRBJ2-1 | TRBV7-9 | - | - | TGTGCCAGCAGCTTAGCAGACAGAAACAATGAGCAGTTCTTC | CASSLADRNNEQFF
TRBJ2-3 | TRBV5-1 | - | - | TGCGCCAGCAGCCGTGCCCCACCCAGCACAGATACGCAGTATTTT | CASSRAPPSTDTQYF
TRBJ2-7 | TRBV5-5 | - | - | TGTGCCAGCAGCTTGGCCCCGGAGTACGAGCAGTACTTC | CASSLAPEYEQYF
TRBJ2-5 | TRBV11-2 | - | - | TGTGCCAGCAGCTTAGATTTGGAAGAGACCCAGTACTTC | CASSLDLEETQYF
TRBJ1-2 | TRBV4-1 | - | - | TGCGCCAGCAGCCAAGATGGGACAATAGCTAACTATGGCTACACCTTC | CASSQDGTIANYGYTF
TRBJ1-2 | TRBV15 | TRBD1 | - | TGTGCCACCAGCAGAACGGGACAGGGGTACGGCTATGGCTACACCTTC | CATSRTGQGYGYGYTF
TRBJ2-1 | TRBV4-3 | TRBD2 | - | TGCGCCAGCAGCCCGTTGGACATGGGACTAGCGGGGGACAATGAGCAGTTCTTC | CASSPLDMGLAGDNEQFF
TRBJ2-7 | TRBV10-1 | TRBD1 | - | TGCGCCAGCAAAACCGGGACAGGGCTCTACGAGCAGTACTTC | CASKTGTGLYEQYF
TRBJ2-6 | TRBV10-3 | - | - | TGTGCCATCAGTCCTAGGGACTCCGCTGGGGCCAACGTCCTGACTTTC | CAISPRDSAGANVLTF
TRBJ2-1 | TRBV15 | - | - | TGTGCCACCAGCAGAAACCCCGCACCCGCGGGTAACAATGAGCAGTTCTTC | CATSRNPAPAGNNEQFF
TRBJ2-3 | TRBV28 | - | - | TGTGCCAGCAGTTTAGGATCTTTAGGGGAGGATACGCAGTATTTT | CASSLGSLGEDTQYF
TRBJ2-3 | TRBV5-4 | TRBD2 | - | TGTGCCAGCAGCTTTAGTCCTAGCGGGGGGGCAGATACGCAGTATTTT | CASSFSPSGGADTQYF
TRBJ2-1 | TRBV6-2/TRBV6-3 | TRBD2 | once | TGTGCCAGCAGTTACTCCGGACTAGCGGGGATTTACAATGAGCAGTTCTTC | CASSYSGLAGIYNEQFF
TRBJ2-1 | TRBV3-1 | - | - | TGTGCCAGCAGCCAATCAGGGGTCAATGAGCAGTTCTTC | CASSQSGVNEQFF
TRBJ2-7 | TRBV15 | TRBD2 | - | TGTGCCACCCAGGCTAGCGGGGGCTCCTACGAGCAGTACTTC | CATQASGGSYEQYF
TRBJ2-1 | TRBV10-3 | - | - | TGTGCCATCAGTGAAAGAAAACAAGGACGGGTAGCCAATGAGCAGTTCTTC | CAISERKQGRVANEQFF
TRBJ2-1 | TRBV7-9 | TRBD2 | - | TGTGCCAGCAGCTCCCGACTAGCGACGTACAATGAGCAGTTCTTC | CASSSRLATYNEQFF
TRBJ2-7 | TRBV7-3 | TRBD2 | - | TGTGCCAGCAGCTTAATAAGCCTAGCGGACTCCTACGAGCAGTACTTC | CASSLISLADSYEQYF
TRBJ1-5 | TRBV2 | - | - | TGTGCCAGCAGTGAATCCAGGAATAGCAGTCAGCCCCAGCATTTT | CASSESRNSSQPQHF
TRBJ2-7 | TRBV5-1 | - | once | TGCGCCAGCAGCTTGTCAGGGACCGCCTACGAGCAGTACTTC | CASSLSGTAYEQYF
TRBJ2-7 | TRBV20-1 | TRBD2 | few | TGCAGTGCTTCGACTAGCGGGCGTCACTCCTACGAGCAGTACTTC | CSASTSGRHSYEQYF
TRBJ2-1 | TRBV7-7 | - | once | TGTGCTAGCAGCCGACAGCTGTCCGGTGAGCAGTTCTTC | CASSRQLSGEQFF
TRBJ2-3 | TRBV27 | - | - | TGTGCCAGCAGTTGGAGAAGAACCTCCACAGATACGCAGTATTTT | CASSWRRTSTDTQYF
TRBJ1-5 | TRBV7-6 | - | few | TGTGCCAGCACTCCCGGGGAAGGGGGCAATCAGCCCCAGCATTTT | CASTPGEGGNQPQHF
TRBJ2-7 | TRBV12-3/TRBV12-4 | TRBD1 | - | TGTGCCAGCACCTGGGACAGGAGCTCCTACGAGCAGTACTTC | CASTWDRSSYEQYF
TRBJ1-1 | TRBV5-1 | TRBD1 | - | TGCGCCAGCAGCTTGCCACGGGACAGGGCTACGAACACTGAAGCTTTCTTT | CASSLPRDRATNTEAFF
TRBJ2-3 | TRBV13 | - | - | TGTGCCACCCAGGACCGGGCGTCTGGCACAGATACGCAGTATTTT | CATQDRASGTDTQYF
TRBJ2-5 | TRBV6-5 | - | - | TGTGCCAGCAGTTACGTAGGGGTTGAAGAGACCCAGTACTTC | CASSYVGVEETQYF
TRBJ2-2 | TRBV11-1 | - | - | TGTGCCAGCAGCGGCCGGGACTTCCTGAACACCGGGGAGCTGTTTTTT | CASSGRDFLNTGELFF
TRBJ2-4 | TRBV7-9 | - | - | TGTGCCAGCAGCTTACAGGGTATGGCCAAAAACATTCAGTACTTC | CASSLQGMAKNIQYF
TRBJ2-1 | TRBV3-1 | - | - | TGTGCCAGCAGCCAAGGATCCGGGCGACGGAGGAATGAGCAGTTCTTC | CASSQGSGRRRNEQFF
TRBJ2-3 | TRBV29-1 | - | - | TGCAGCGTTGAATCTAGCACAGATACGCAGTATTTT | CSVESSTDTQYF
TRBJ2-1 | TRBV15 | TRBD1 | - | TGTGCCACCAGCAGAGGGGGACAGACCGCCTACAATGAGCAGTTCTTC | CATSRGGQTAYNEQFF
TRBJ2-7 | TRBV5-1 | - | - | TGCGCCAGCAGCTTAGACTCGATCTACGAGCAGTACTTC | CASSLDSIYEQYF
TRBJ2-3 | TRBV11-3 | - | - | TGTGCCAGCAGCCCACCGCCGAGGCTAGTAGTGCAAGATACGCAGTATTTT | CASSPPPRLVVQDTQYF
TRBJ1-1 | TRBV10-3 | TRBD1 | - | TGTGCCATCAGTGGGCCGACAGGGGGAAACACTGAAGCTTTCTTT | CAISGPTGGNTEAFF
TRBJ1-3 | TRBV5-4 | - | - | TGTGCCAGCAGCTTGGGAGGGGGCTCTGGAAACACCATATATTTT | CASSLGGGSGNTIYF
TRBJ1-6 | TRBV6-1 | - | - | TGTGCCAGCAGCGAAATCACAGGGTCGTATTCACCCCTCCACTTT | CASSEITGSYSPLHF
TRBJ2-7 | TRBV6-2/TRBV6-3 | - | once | TGTGCCAGCAGTACATCTAAAGGAAGACACGAGCAGTACTTC | CASSTSKGRHEQYF
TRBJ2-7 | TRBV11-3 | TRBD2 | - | TGTGCCAGCAGCTTTGGTAGGAGCGGGGTCTCCTACGAGCAGTACTTC | CASSFGRSGVSYEQYF
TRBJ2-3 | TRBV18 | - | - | TGTGCCAGCTCACCAGGACTGGGAGATACGCAGTATTTT | CASSPGLGDTQYF
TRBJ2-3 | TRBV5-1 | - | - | TGCGCCAGCAGCCCCGAGAGAGCAGATACGCAGTATTTT | CASSPERADTQYF
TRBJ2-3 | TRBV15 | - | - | TGTGCCACCAGCAGAGATCACTTTCCTAGCACAGATACGCAGTATTTT | CATSRDHFPSTDTQYF
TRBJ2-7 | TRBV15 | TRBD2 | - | TGTGCCACCAGCAGAGGCGGGACTACCGACGAGCAGTACTTC | CATSRGGTTDEQYF
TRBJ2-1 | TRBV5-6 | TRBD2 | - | TGTGCCAGCAGCCCCCTAGCGGGGAGCTCCTACAATGAGCAGTTCTTC | CASSPLAGSSYNEQFF
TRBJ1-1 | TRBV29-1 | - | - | TGCAGCGTTGTAAACACTGAAGCTTTCTTT | CSVVNTEAFF
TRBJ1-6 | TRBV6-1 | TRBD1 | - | TGTGCCAGCAGCGTGGACAGGGTCAATTCACCCCTCCACTTT | CASSVDRVNSPLHF
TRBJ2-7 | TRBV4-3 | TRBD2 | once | TGCGCCAGCAGCCAAGATAGCGGGGATTCCTACGAGCAGTACTTC | CASSQDSGDSYEQYF
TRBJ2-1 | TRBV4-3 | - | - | TGCGCCAGCAGCCAAGAGACCCTATTTGGTGAGCAGTTCTTC | CASSQETLFGEQFF
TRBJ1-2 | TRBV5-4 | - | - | TGTGCCAGCAGCTTTAACACTCCGGGGTCTAACTATGGCTACACCTTC | CASSFNTPGSNYGYTF
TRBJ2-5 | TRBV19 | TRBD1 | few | TGTGCCAGTAGTATCACCCCGACAGGGCTGGAGACCCAGTACTTC | CASSITPTGLETQYF
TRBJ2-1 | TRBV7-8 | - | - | TGTGCCAGCAGCTTTGTAGGGGGGCGCAATGAGCAGTTCTTC | CASSFVGGRNEQFF